What follows are 31 T cell receptor beta chains derived from one specimen sequenced in a study of blood T cell repertoires in COVID-19. This table comes from immunoSEQ multiplex PCR, and its TCRdb copy is limited to in-frame clones, with some not included. The sample has hundreds of thousands of clones, 65% to 90% seen once. Specimen: peripheral blood. Receptors were obtained from a man in his forties or fifties with COVID-19, enrolled during active disease.

This chain joins TRBV2 and TRBJ2-3; the match to TRBD2 covers 12 bases. This CDR3 is 16 amino acids long. V lost 3 bases and J lost 6; bases outside the gene matches: 7. In germline, CDR1 is SNHLY, CDR2 FYNNEI. CDR3 sequence: CASSDWTSGVQDTQYF. The DNA for the CDR3 is TGTGCCAGCAGTGATTGGACTAGCGGGGTGCAGGATACGCAGTATTTT.

This clone was picked up one time. The rearrangement uses TRBV2 and TRBJ1-1; 7 positions match TRBD1. J was trimmed by 6 bases and V by 6 bases; bases with no gene match: 7. The CDR3 contains 13 residues. Germline CDR1 SNHLY, CDR2 FYNNEI. The CDR3 reads CASRVDRAAEAFF. CDR3 DNA: TGTGCCAGCAGAGTTGACAGGGCCGCTGAAGCTTTCTTT.

The chain links TRBV13 to TRBJ1-5; the D gene is possibly TRBD1 (6 bases). This CDR3 is 15 amino acids long. Germline V gives CDR1 PRHDT, CDR2 FYEKMQ (reference sequence). Trimming took 4 bases from V and 3 from J, leaving 13 bases between them. The CDR3, as DNA: TGTGCCAGCAGCTCAAAGGGGGATCTCAATCAGCCCCAGCATTTT. Translated, it gives CASSSKGDLNQPQHF. Looking up the rest from reference TRBV13 and TRBJ1-5 gives the full variable domain: AAGVIQSPRHLIKEKRETATLKCYPIPRHDTVYWYQQGPGQDPQFLISFYEKMQSDKGSIPDRFSAQQFSDYHSELNMSSLELGDSALYFCASSSKGDLNQPQHFGDGTRLSIL.

V is TRBV9 and J is TRBJ2-5, with TRBD2 matching over 7 bases. CDR1 is SGDLS, CDR2 YYNGEE, per germline. The CDR3 runs to 13 residues. Unmatched junction bases numbered 1, after V lost 0 bases and J lost 5 bases. The CDR3 here is CASSVGLAETQYF. CDR3 nucleotide sequence: TGTGCCAGCAGCGTAGGACTAGCCGAGACCCAGTACTTC.

The V call is TRBV9, the J call TRBJ2-3, with a weak D call TRBD2 (6 bases). Trimming took off 0 bases at V and 6 bases at J, with 17 bases between the two ends. The length of the CDR3 is 16 residues. In germline, CDR1 is SGDLS, CDR2 YYNGEE. CDR3 sequence reads: CASSVGLEVPWDTQYF. The CDR3 DNA is TGTGCCAGCAGCGTAGGACTAGAAGTCCCTTGGGATACGCAGTATTTT.

This clone occurred a few times. The chain employs TRBV5-1 and TRBJ1-1; no firm D call. Per the germline V gene, CDR1 is SGHRS and CDR2 is YFSETQ. CDR3 size: 13 residues. The V end lost 1 base, the J end lost 0 bases, and 4 bases lay between the germline ends. The CDR3 coding sequence is TGCGCCAGCAGCTTGAGCCTGAACACTGAAGCTTTCTTT. This codes for CASSLSLNTEAFF.

The chain carries TRBV7-9 and TRBJ2-3; TRBD2 matches at 8 bases. Germline CDR1 reads SEHNR; CDR2 reads FQNEAQ (reference sequence). Losses at the gene ends were 5 bases for V and 4 bases for J; bases not matched to a gene: 14. This CDR3 contains 17 residues. CDR3: CASSAVPAGGLPDTQYF. CDR3 coding DNA: TGTGCCAGCAGCGCGGTGCCGGCGGGAGGTCTCCCAGATACGCAGTATTTT. The full variable domain, its missing parts supplied by reference TRBV7-9 and TRBJ2-3, is DTGVSQNPRHKITKRGQNVTFRCDPISEHNRLYWYRQTLGQGPEFLTYFQNEAQLEKSRLLSDRFSAERPKGSFSTLEIQRTEQGDSAMYLCASSAVPAGGLPDTQYFGPGTRLTVL.

This chain uses TRBV5-4 with TRBJ1-5; 12 bases agree with TRBD1. The length of the CDR3 is 15 residues. Germline V gene sequence: CDR1 SGHNT, CDR2 YYREEE (reference sequence). With V trimmed by 4 bases and J by 8 bases, 7 bases remained unmatched. CDR3 DNA sequence: TGTGCCAGCAGCAGAGGGACAGGGGGCCTGGAGCCCCAGCATTTT. Protein sequence: CASSRGTGGLEPQHF.

The CDR3 DNA reads TGCAGCGCCAGGACAGTCGAAGAGACCCAGTACTTC. Protein sequence: CSARTVEETQYF. The chain recombines TRBV29-1 with TRBJ2-5; TRBD1 might be the D (6 bases). Trimming removed 7 bases at V and 3 bases at J, with 12 bases between. The CDR3 has 12 residues. Germline CDR1 reads SQVTM; CDR2 reads ANQGSEA. Looking up the rest from reference TRBV29-1 and TRBJ2-5 gives the full variable domain: SAVISQKPSRDICQRGTSLTIQCQVDSQVTMMFWYRQQPGQSLTLIATANQGSEATYESGFVIDKFPISRPNLTFSTLTVSNMSPEDSSIYLCSARTVEETQYFGPGTRLLVL.

This clone was picked up a small number of times. V and J are TRBV7-2 and TRBJ2-5, with TRBD1 matching 8 bases. Losses at the gene ends were 4 bases for V and 6 bases for J; bases not matched to a gene: 4. The length of the CDR3 is 13 residues. Germline assignment: CDR1 SGHTA and CDR2 FQGNSA. This CDR3 is CASSWTGSKTQYF. The CDR3 region has the DNA TGTGCCAGCAGCTGGACAGGGTCGAAGACCCAGTACTTC.

There are a few counts of this clone. The chain couples TRBV6-5 to TRBJ1-6, with TRBD1 as a possible D gene (6 bases). The CDR3 loop spans 14 amino acids. V was shortened by 6 bases and J by 8 bases, with 14 bases between the two germline ends. Germline V gene sequence: CDR1 MNHEY, CDR2 SVGAGI. The CDR3 spells CASRSGDIYSPLHF. CDR3 nucleotide sequence: TGTGCCAGCAGGTCAGGGGATATTTATTCACCCCTCCACTTT.

This sequence joins TRBV29-1 and TRBJ2-1; 9 bases are a match to TRBD2. The CDR3 contains 13 residues. Germline assignment: CDR1 SQVTM and CDR2 ANQGSEA. V dropped 4 bases and J dropped 5; count of bases not matched to a gene: 3. The CDR3 loop reads CSVARTSDNEQFF. CDR3 DNA sequence: TGCAGCGTTGCACGGACTAGCGACAATGAGCAGTTCTTC.

This CDR3 is CASSEAIGVQETQYF. CDR3 in DNA: TGTGCCAGCAGTGAAGCAATCGGAGTTCAAGAGACCCAGTACTTC. The chain joins TRBV6-1 to TRBJ2-5; D call uncertain. Germline V gene sequence: CDR1 MNHNS, CDR2 SASEGT. Deletions cut 0 bases from V and 2 bases from J, with 10 bases between. The CDR3 loop spans 15 amino acids.

This clone showed up just once. The chain carries TRBV27 and TRBJ2-1; D perhaps matches TRBD1 (5 bases). CDR1 and CDR2 from the germline V gene are MNHEY and SMNVEV (reference sequence). V gave up 6 bases and J gave up 0 bases, with 12 bases separating them. The CDR3 consists of 15 residues. The CDR3 spells CASRARGNSYNEQFF. CDR3 bases: TGTGCCAGCAGAGCAAGGGGAAACTCCTACAATGAGCAGTTCTTC.

The chain carries TRBV7-8 and TRBJ2-7, with 7 bases fitting TRBD2. V lost 3 bases, J lost 0 bases, and 11 bases stayed unmatched. The CDR3 covers 17 residues. Germline assignment: CDR1 SGHVS and CDR2 FQNEAQ. This CDR3 reads CASSFIPTSFSSYEQYF. Written as DNA, the CDR3 is TGTGCCAGCAGCTTTATCCCGACTAGCTTTAGCTCCTACGAGCAGTACTTC.

The CDR3 here is CASSSLGDTQYF. The CDR3, as DNA: TGTGCCAGCAGTAGCCTAGGAGATACGCAGTATTTT. The V call is TRBV2, the J call TRBJ2-3; D not certain. CDR3 length: 12 residues. Trimming stripped 5 bases from V and 5 bases from J, with 8 bases between. From germline, CDR1 is SNHLY and CDR2 FYNNEI. The whole variable domain, remainder taken from reference TRBV2 and TRBJ2-3, is EPEVTQTPSHQVTQMGQEVILRCVPISNHLYFYWYRQILGQKVEFLVSFYNNEISEKSEIFDDQFSVERPDGSNFTLKIRSTKLEDSAMYFCASSSLGDTQYFGPGTRLTVL.

Worth noting for this clone: A junction boundary mismatches the germline segment, possibly from a read error. V and J are TRBV28 and TRBJ2-5, with TRBD1 matching 8 bases. There are 17 residues in the CDR3. Germline CDR1 MDHEN, CDR2 SYDVKM. The CDR3 sequence: CASTLGAAGGAPETQYF. Written as DNA, the CDR3 is TGTGCCAGCACTTTAGGAGCGGCAGGGGGCGCACCAGAGACCCAGTACTTC. Looking up the rest from reference TRBV28 and TRBJ2-5 gives the full variable domain: DVKVTQSSRYLVKRTGEKVFLECVQDMDHENMFWYRQDPGLGLRLIYFSYDVKMKEKGDIPEGYSVSREKKERFSLILESASTNQTSMYLCASTLGAAGGAPETQYFGPGTRLLVL.

J is TRBJ1-6 and V is TRBV13; maybe TRBD1 (6 bases). V lost 3 bases, J lost 7 bases, and 13 bases lay in between. Germline values: CDR1 PRHDT, CDR2 FYEKMQ (reference sequence). The CDR3 contains 15 residues. The CDR3: CASSFRMQGNSPLHF. The CDR3 bases are TGTGCCAGCAGCTTTAGGATGCAGGGGAATTCACCCCTCCACTTT.

V and J are TRBV5-5 and TRBJ2-4; 15 bases are a match to TRBD2. J lost 13 bases, V lost 2 bases, and 7 bases had no gene match. CDR1 is SGHKS, CDR2 YYEKEE, per germline (reference sequence). The CDR3 runs to 15 residues. The CDR3: CASSFGTSGGPLQYF. The CDR3 DNA sequence: TGTGCCAGCAGCTTCGGGACTAGCGGGGGGCCCCTCCAGTACTTC.

The rearrangement uses TRBV6-5 and TRBJ2-7, with 11 bases identical to TRBD2. V was clipped by 1 base and J by 4 bases; unmatched bases: 6. The germline CDR1 and CDR2 sequences are MNHEY and SVGAGI. The CDR3 runs 16 residues. The CDR3 DNA follows: TGTGCCAGCAGTTACTTCCCGCTAGCGGGAGGTTACGAGCAGTACTTC. Translating gives CASSYFPLAGGYEQYF.

The CDR3 DNA reads as TGTGCCAGCAGTGGGGGACTGGGGCTCGGAAACACCATATATTTT. This gives the protein CASSGGLGLGNTIYF. This sequence joins TRBV25-1 and TRBJ1-3, with D perhaps matching TRBD1 (5 bases). V lost 4 bases and J lost 4, with 14 bases in between. Germline CDR1 reads MGHDK; CDR2 reads SYGVNS. This CDR3 has 15 amino acids.

The genes are TRBV6-2 or TRBV6-3 and TRBJ2-1, with D maybe TRBD1 (5 bases). This CDR3 has 16 amino acids. With 0 bases removed from V and 0 bases from J, the gap between germline ends came to 9 bases. Per germline, CDR1 MNHEY and CDR2 SVGEGT. The CDR3 spells CASSYSRQSSYNEQFF. CDR3 DNA sequence: TGTGCCAGCAGTTACTCGAGACAGAGCTCCTACAATGAGCAGTTCTTC.

This chain connects TRBV10-3 to TRBJ1-2; 7 nucleotides line up with TRBD1. Germline V gives CDR1 ENHRY, CDR2 SYGVKD. CDR3 length equals 14 residues. With 2 bases clipped from V and 1 base from J, the junction kept 1 base outside the gene matches. The CDR3 DNA is TGTGCCATCAGTGAGAGGGGGCTTAACTATGGCTACACCTTC. Protein sequence: CAISERGLNYGYTF.

J is TRBJ1-6 and V is TRBV7-2; D is perhaps TRBD1 (5 bases). The CDR3 covers 15 residues. V lost 7 bases and J lost 0, with 10 bases in between. The germline V gene has CDR1 SGHTA and CDR2 FQGNSA. The CDR3 DNA follows: TGTGCCAGCAAGGAGGGGAGCTCCTATAATTCACCCCTCCACTTT. Its protein product is CASKEGSSYNSPLHF.

This clone turned up a few times. The V call is TRBV2, the J call TRBJ1-6; tentatively, D is TRBD1 (6 bases). V dropped 7 bases and J dropped 9 bases, with 13 bases sitting between them. The CDR3 has 13 amino acids. Germline assignment: CDR1 SNHLY and CDR2 FYNNEI. The CDR3 bases are TGTGCCAGCACTTGGCAGGGGAGTTCACCCCTCCACTTT. Its protein product is CASTWQGSSPLHF.

CDR3 region: CASSLEGPSGRRTGELFF. Here the CDR3 DNA reads TGTGCCAGCAGCTTGGAGGGCCCTAGCGGGAGGCGGACCGGGGAGCTGTTTTTT. The V and J genes are TRBV11-3 and TRBJ2-2; 11 nucleotides align to TRBD2. The CDR3 spans 18 residues. J gave up 5 bases and V 3 bases, and 11 bases lay outside the gene matches. CDR1 and CDR2 from the germline V gene are SGHNT and YENEEA.

The chain links TRBV19 to TRBJ2-1, with 8 bases fitting TRBD2. This CDR3 region has 16 residues. Germline assignment: CDR1 LNHDA and CDR2 SQIVND (reference sequence). V lost 7 bases, J lost 0 bases, and 8 bases stayed unmatched. CDR3 sequence reads: CASIPTSASSYNEQFF. Written as DNA, the CDR3 is TGTGCCAGTATACCGACTAGCGCTAGCTCCTACAATGAGCAGTTCTTC.

The chain recombines TRBV5-1 with TRBJ1-1, with D uncertain. V was cut by 1 base and J by 1 base, with 5 bases left in between. Germline V gives CDR1 SGHRS, CDR2 YFSETQ. This CDR3 spans 13 amino acids. Here the CDR3 reads CASSLNTNTEAFF. CDR3 sequence (DNA): TGCGCCAGCAGCTTGAACACGAACACTGAAGCTTTCTTT.

The V and J genes are TRBV6-5 and TRBJ2-7, with a weak D call TRBD1 (7 bases). Germline assignment: CDR1 MNHEY and CDR2 SVGAGI. This CDR3 is 15 amino acids long. V was pared by 6 bases and J by 6 bases, with 21 bases between. The CDR3 spells CASRTSRRGESEQYF. The DNA for the CDR3 is TGTGCCAGCAGGACCTCTCGCAGGGGGGAATCCGAGCAGTACTTC.

Comments on this clone: No DNA is shown, since the ends of the CDR3 on it are uncertain; the CDR3 is the one TCRdb lists. J is TRBJ2-7 and V is TRBV12-3 or TRBV12-4; TRBD1 is the table's D call and was not checked against the DNA. The CDR3 adds up to 11 amino acids, both ends counted. The chain's CDR3 is CASSFGQGIYF.

This rearrangement joins TRBV7-8 to TRBJ1-5; 7 bases match TRBD1. The CDR3 totals 15 residues. From germline, CDR1 is SGHVS and CDR2 FQNEAQ. The ends lost 1 base at V and 6 bases at J; junction bases unmatched: 6. This chain's CDR3 is CASSLDEGARQPQHF. CDR3 DNA: TGTGCCAGCAGCTTAGACGAGGGGGCCCGTCAGCCCCAGCATTTT.